Listed below are T cell receptor beta chains from one sample, sequenced in a study of T cell responses to AZD1222 COVID-19 vaccine. TCRdb keeps only in-frame clones here, not all; method: immunoSEQ multiplex PCR. The sample lists some 150,000 clones, roughly 88% seen once, with about 4.5% in the top ten. The sequencing here drew on peripheral blood, taken 28 days after the second AZD1222 dose. These receptors came from an adult who received the AZD1222 COVID-19 vaccine. The CDR3 runs from the conserved cysteine through the conserved F or W. The D gene is left open where the match is weak. Clone size is not always given. Where it is, it says once, few, many or a class for expanded clones.

size,D,V,J,DNA,CDR3
NA,TRBD1,TRBV5-1,TRBJ1-4,TGCGCCAGCAGCAGAGACAGGGGACCGAATGAAAAACTGTTTTTT,CASSRDRGPNEKLFF
NA,TRBD2,TRBV19,TRBJ2-1,TGTGCCAGTAGGAGCGGGGGGTCTGGAAATGAGCAGTTCTTC,CASRSGGSGNEQFF
NA,TRBD1,TRBV29-1,TRBJ2-7,TGCAGCGTGGAGCTAAATCGACAGGGCTACTACGAGCAGTACTTC,CSVELNRQGYYEQYF
NA,NA,TRBV4-3,TRBJ2-1,TGCGCCAGCAGCCGTGATAGATACTACAATGAGCAGTTCTTC,CASSRDRYYNEQFF
NA,TRBD2,TRBV19,TRBJ2-7,TGTGCCAGTACCATCTGTCGGTCGAGGGAGATGGGGCGACGACTAGCGCGTTACGAGCAGTACTTC,CASTICRSREMGRRLARYEQYF
NA,TRBD1,TRBV7-8,TRBJ2-7,TGTGCCAGCCGGCGGCAGGGACAGACCTACGAGCAGTACTTC,CASRRQGQTYEQYF
NA,NA,TRBV7-9,TRBJ2-7,TGTGCCAGCAGCTTGACTAGTTCTTACGAGCAGTACTTC,CASSLTSSYEQYF
NA,TRBD1,TRBV6-6,TRBJ1-1,TGTGCCAGCAGTTCGAGGGGGCTGAACACTGAAGCTTTCTTT,CASSSRGLNTEAFF
NA,NA,TRBV7-2,TRBJ1-5,TGTGCCAGCAGCTTAGACAAAAATCAGCCCCAGCATTTT,CASSLDKNQPQHF
NA,TRBD1,TRBV6-5,TRBJ1-1,TGTGCCAGCAGAGACAGGGGTCCGGGGACTGAAGCTTTCTTT,CASRDRGPGTEAFF
NA,NA,TRBV3-1/TRBV3-2,TRBJ1-2,TGTGCCAGCAGCCCCGAGGGGAGGTATGGCTACACCTTC,CASSPEGRYGYTF
once,NA,TRBV19,TRBJ2-3,TGTGCCAGTATGGTGGTGGCCCGCAGCACAGATACGCAGTATTTT,CASMVVARSTDTQYF
NA,NA,TRBV3-1/TRBV3-2,TRBJ1-2,TGTGCCAGCAGCCTCAGCTACATATCTGGCTACACCTTC,CASSLSYISGYTF
NA,TRBD1,TRBV2,TRBJ1-2,TGTGCCAGCAGTGACTCCCAGGCGAACAGGGGGCTCAGCTATGGCTACACCTTC,CASSDSQANRGLSYGYTF
NA,TRBD1,TRBV18,TRBJ1-1,TGTGCCAGCTCACCCACGGGACAGGGGGTCGCTGAAGCTTTCTTT,CASSPTGQGVAEAFF
NA,NA,TRBV6-5,TRBJ1-3,TGTGCCAGCAGTCGGACCGTAATAGGTGGAAACACCATATATTTT,CASSRTVIGGNTIYF
NA,NA,TRBV2,TRBJ1-4,TGTGCCAGCAGTGAATCGGGCGCCGGGGGCGAAAAACTGTTTTTT,CASSESGAGGEKLFF
NA,TRBD1,TRBV5-8,TRBJ2-5,TGTGCCAGCAGCCAGGGACAGGGGAACGGAGAGACCCAGTACTTC,CASSQGQGNGETQYF
NA,NA,TRBV2,TRBJ1-5,TGTGCCTCAACCTTTGGCGCGGGGGTCAGGCCCCAGCATTTT,CASTFGAGVRPQHF
NA,TRBD1,TRBV5-6,TRBJ1-2,TGTGCCAGCAGCTTAGGGACAGGGGTTAATCGTGGCTACACCTTC,CASSLGTGVNRGYTF
NA,NA,TRBV9,TRBJ1-1,TGTGCCAGCAGCGACCGGGTGACTGAAGCTTTCTTT,CASSDRVTEAFF
NA,NA,TRBV19,TRBJ1-3,TGTGCCAGTAGTATAGCCCGCGGGCCTGGAAACACCATATATTTT,CASSIARGPGNTIYF
NA,NA,TRBV5-5,TRBJ1-5,TGTGCCAGCAGCCCGGAGGGGTGGAGCAATCAGCCCCAGCATTTT,CASSPEGWSNQPQHF
NA,TRBD1,TRBV11-2,TRBJ2-3,TGTGCCAGCAGCTCCCGGGACAGGGGTTCAGATACGCAGTATTTT,CASSSRDRGSDTQYF
NA,NA,TRBV5-1,TRBJ1-2,TGCGCCAGCAGCTTCTCTCAGGGAACTCATGGCTACACCTTC,CASSFSQGTHGYTF
NA,NA,TRBV6-2/TRBV6-3,TRBJ1-1,TGTGCCAGCAGCCTACGAAACACTGAAGCTTTCTTT,CASSLRNTEAFF
NA,NA,TRBV30,TRBJ1-5,TGTGCCTGGACTCGTCACCCCAATCAGCCCCAGCATTTT,CAWTRHPNQPQHF
few,NA,TRBV10-1,TRBJ2-3,TGCGCCAGCAGTGTTACGGGTTTGGGTACGCAGTATTTT,CASSVTGLGTQYF
once,NA,TRBV7-6,TRBJ2-1,TGTGCCAGCAGCTTGGGGAATGAGCAGTTCTTC,CASSLGNEQFF
NA,NA,TRBV6-1,TRBJ2-7,TGTGCCAGCAGTGAAGTGGGCGGGTACTACGAGCAGTACTTC,CASSEVGGYYEQYF
few,NA,TRBV2,TRBJ1-2,TGTGCCAGCTTATACAGTCCCTTGGGTGGCTACACCTTC,CASLYSPLGGYTF
few,NA,TRBV14,TRBJ1-6,TGTGCCAGCAGCCAAGGGGGCGGCAATTCACCCCTCCACTTT,CASSQGGGNSPLHF
NA,NA,TRBV11-2,TRBJ2-1,TGTGCCAGCACCCACCCCCAGGGGGGGAATGAGCAGTTCTTC,CASTHPQGGNEQFF
NA,NA,TRBV30,TRBJ1-4,TGTGCCTGGAGCCTGGACAGAAATGAAAAACTGTTTTTT,CAWSLDRNEKLFF
NA,TRBD2,TRBV6-5,TRBJ2-7,TGTGCCAGCAGCGAGCGGGGTCCCTACGAGCAGTACTTC,CASSERGPYEQYF
NA,TRBD1,TRBV6-5,TRBJ1-6,TGTGCCAGCAGCCTGACAGGGGATAATTCACCCCTCCACTTT,CASSLTGDNSPLHF
once,NA,TRBV3-1/TRBV3-2,TRBJ1-6,TGTGCCAGCAGTTCTGGGGCAGGTCAAAATTCACCCCTCCACTTT,CASSSGAGQNSPLHF
NA,NA,TRBV3-1/TRBV3-2,TRBJ2-1,TGTGCCAGCAGCCAAGCATACGGGGATGAGCAGTTCTTC,CASSQAYGDEQFF
NA,NA,TRBV7-8,TRBJ2-5,TGTGCCAGCACCGCCCTATTCCAAGAGACCCAGTACTTC,CASTALFQETQYF
NA,NA,TRBV12-3/TRBV12-4,TRBJ1-1,TGTGCCAGCAGTTTAAGGGGATACGAAGCTTTCTTT,CASSLRGYEAFF
NA,TRBD1,TRBV19,TRBJ2-7,TGTGCCAGTAGTCGAGCCGGACAGGGGGGCTCCTACGAGCAGTACTTC,CASSRAGQGGSYEQYF
NA,NA,TRBV18,TRBJ2-7,TGTGCCAGCTCACCCGGGGGGCCGCCCTCCTACGAGCAGTACTTC,CASSPGGPPSYEQYF
NA,NA,TRBV27,TRBJ2-7,TGTGCCAGCAGCTTTCGGTCTAGCTACGAGCAGTACTTC,CASSFRSSYEQYF
NA,NA,TRBV9,TRBJ2-1,TGTGCCAGCAGCGTAGGATTGGACAATGAGCAGTTCTTC,CASSVGLDNEQFF
NA,NA,TRBV5-4,TRBJ1-1,TGTGCCAGCAGCAACCCGGGGAAGGAAGCTTTCTTT,CASSNPGKEAFF
few,TRBD2,TRBV2,TRBJ2-7,TGTGCCAGCAGGCGAACTAGCGGGGGCTACGAGCAGTACTTC,CASRRTSGGYEQYF
NA,NA,TRBV6-6,TRBJ2-3,TGTGCCAGCAAACCCAGGGGAGATACGCAGTATTTT,CASKPRGDTQYF
NA,NA,TRBV5-1,TRBJ2-5,TGCGCCAGCAGCACCCAGGGGTTAGAAGAGACCCAGTACTTC,CASSTQGLEETQYF
NA,NA,TRBV5-4,TRBJ2-7,TGTGCCAGCAGCTTAACAGATCCCTACGAGCAGTACTTC,CASSLTDPYEQYF
NA,NA,TRBV7-9,TRBJ2-2,TGTGCCAGCACCCCTTCGGGAGTCACCGGGGAGCTGTTTTTT,CASTPSGVTGELFF
NA,TRBD1,TRBV25-1,TRBJ2-5,TGTGCCAGCAGTGAATGGGTCGACAGGGGGACCCAGTACTTC,CASSEWVDRGTQYF
NA,NA,TRBV29-1,TRBJ1-1,TGCAGCGTTGATATGGGGGCCCGGGGGGCTTTCTTT,CSVDMGARGAFF
NA,NA,TRBV14,TRBJ2-5,TGTGCCAGCAGCCAATACCTACAAGAGACCCAGTACTTC,CASSQYLQETQYF
NA,NA,TRBV5-5,TRBJ1-5,TGTGCCAGCAGCTCGGAAAATTCCCATCAGCCCCAGCATTTT,CASSSENSHQPQHF
NA,TRBD1,TRBV2,TRBJ2-1,TGTGCCAGCAGTCACGCTACTGGACAGGGCGAGCAGTTCTTC,CASSHATGQGEQFF
NA,NA,TRBV19,TRBJ1-1,TGTGCCAGTGGGGGATTGAACACTGAAGCTTTCTTT,CASGGLNTEAFF